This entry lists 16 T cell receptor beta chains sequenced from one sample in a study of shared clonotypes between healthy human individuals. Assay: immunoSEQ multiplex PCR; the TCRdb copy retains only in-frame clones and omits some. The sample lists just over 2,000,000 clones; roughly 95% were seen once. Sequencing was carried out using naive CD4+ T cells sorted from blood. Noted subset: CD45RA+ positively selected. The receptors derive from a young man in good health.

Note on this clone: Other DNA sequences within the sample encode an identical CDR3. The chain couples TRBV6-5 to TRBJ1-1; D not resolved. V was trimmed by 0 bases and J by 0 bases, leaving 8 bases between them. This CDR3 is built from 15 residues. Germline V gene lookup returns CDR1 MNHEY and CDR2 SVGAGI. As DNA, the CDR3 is TGTGCCAGCAGTTACTCAGGTACGGTGAACACTGAAGCTTTCTTT. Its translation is CASSYSGTVNTEAFF.

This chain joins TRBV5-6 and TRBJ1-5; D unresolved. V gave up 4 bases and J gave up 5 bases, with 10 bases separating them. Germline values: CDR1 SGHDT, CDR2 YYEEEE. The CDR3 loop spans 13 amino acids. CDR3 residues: CASSTRPDQPQHF. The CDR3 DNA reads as TGTGCCAGCAGCACCCGACCAGATCAGCCCCAGCATTTT.

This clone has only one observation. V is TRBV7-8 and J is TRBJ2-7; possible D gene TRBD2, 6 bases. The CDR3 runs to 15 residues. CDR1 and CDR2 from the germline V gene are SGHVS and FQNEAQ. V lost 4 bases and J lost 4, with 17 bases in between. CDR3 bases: TGTGCCAGCAGCTCGGGACTGGTGGAATCATACGAGCAGTACTTC. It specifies CASSSGLVESYEQYF.

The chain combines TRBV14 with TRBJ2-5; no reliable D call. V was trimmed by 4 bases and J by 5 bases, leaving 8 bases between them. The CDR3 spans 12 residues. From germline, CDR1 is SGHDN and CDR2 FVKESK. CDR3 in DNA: TGTGCCAGCAGCCCGAACCGGGAGACCCAGTACTTC. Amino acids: CASSPNRETQYF.

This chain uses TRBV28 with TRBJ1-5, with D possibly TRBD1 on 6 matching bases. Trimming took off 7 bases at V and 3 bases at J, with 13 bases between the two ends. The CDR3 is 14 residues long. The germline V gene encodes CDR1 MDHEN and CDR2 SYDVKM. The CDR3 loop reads CASISGGLNQPQHF. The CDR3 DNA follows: TGTGCCAGCATCTCGGGGGGGCTCAATCAGCCCCAGCATTTT.

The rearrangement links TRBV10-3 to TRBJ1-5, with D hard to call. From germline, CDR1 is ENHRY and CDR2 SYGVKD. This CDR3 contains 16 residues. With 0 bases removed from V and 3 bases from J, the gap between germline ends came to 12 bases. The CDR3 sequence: CAISESYGLPNQPQHF. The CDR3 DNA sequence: TGTGCCATCAGTGAGTCGTATGGACTCCCCAATCAGCCCCAGCATTTT.

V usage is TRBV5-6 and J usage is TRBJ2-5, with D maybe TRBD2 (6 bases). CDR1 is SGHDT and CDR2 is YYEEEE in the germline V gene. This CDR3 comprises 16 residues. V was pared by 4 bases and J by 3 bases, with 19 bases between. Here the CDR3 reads CASSPPAGTGKETQYF. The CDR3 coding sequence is TGTGCCAGCAGCCCCCCCGCGGGGACGGGGAAAGAGACCCAGTACTTC.

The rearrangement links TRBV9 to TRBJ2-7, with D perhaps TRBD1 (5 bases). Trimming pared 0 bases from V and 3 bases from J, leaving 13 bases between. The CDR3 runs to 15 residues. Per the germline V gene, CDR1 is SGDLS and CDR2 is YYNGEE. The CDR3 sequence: CASSVGAGSYYEQYF. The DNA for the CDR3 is TGTGCCAGCAGCGTAGGGGCAGGGTCATACTACGAGCAGTACTTC.

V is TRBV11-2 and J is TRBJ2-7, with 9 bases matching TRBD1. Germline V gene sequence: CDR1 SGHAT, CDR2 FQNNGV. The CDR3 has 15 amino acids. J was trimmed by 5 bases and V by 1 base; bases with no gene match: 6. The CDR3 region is CASSLGGQGHHEQYF. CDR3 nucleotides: TGTGCCAGCAGCTTAGGGGGACAGGGTCACCACGAGCAGTACTTC.

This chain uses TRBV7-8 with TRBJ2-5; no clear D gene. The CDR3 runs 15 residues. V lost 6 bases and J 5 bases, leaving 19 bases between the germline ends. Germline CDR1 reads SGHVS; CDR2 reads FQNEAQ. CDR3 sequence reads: CASSLLLNWAETQYF. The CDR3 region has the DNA TGTGCCAGCAGTCTGCTACTGAATTGGGCGGAGACCCAGTACTTC.

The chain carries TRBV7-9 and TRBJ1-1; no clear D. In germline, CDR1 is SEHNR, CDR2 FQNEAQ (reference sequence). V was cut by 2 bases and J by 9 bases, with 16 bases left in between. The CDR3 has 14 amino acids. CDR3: CASSLSNEGRKAFF. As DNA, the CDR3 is TGTGCCAGCAGCTTAAGTAACGAGGGCAGAAAAGCTTTCTTT.

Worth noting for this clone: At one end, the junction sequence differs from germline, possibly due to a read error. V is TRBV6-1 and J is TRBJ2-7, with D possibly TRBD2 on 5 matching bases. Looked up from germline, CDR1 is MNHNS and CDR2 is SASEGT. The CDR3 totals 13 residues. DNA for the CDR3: TGTGCCAGCAGTGACTACCCCGGGATCGGCCCCATTTTC. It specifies CASSDYPGIGPIF.

The CDR3 is CASSRERASGRPDTQYF. DNA of the CDR3: TGCGCCAGCAGCCGCGAACGGGCTAGCGGGAGACCAGATACGCAGTATTTT. The gene calls are TRBV4-3 and TRBJ2-3, with TRBD2 matching over 10 bases. This CDR3 is built from 17 residues. Germline-derived CDR1 and CDR2 are LGHNA and YSLEER. Trimming took 4 bases from V and 4 from J; bases not matched to a gene: 11.

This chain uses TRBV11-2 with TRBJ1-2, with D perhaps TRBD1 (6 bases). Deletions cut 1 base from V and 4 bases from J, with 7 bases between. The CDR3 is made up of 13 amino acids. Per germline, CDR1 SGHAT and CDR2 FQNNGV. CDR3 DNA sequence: TGTGCCAGCAGCTTAGTACAGGGCTATGGCTACACCTTC. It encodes CASSLVQGYGYTF.

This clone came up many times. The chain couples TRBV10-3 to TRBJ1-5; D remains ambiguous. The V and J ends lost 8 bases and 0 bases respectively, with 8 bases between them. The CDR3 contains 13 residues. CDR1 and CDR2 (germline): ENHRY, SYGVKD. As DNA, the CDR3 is TGTGCCATCTCCCAGATTAGCAATCAGCCCCAGCATTTT. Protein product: CAISQISNQPQHF.

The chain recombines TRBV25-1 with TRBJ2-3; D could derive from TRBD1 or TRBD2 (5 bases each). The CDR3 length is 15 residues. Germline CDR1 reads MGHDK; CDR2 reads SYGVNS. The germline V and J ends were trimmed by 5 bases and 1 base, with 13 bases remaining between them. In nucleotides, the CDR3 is TGTGCCAGCAGTTCAAAGGGACGGGGCACAGATACGCAGTATTTT. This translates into CASSSKGRGTDTQYF. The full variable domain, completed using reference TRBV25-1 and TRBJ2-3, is EADIYQTPRYLVIGTGKKITLECSQTMGHDKMYWYQQDPGMELHLIHYSYGVNSTEKGDLSSESTVSRIRTEHFPLTLESARPSHTSQYLCASSSKGRGTDTQYFGPGTRLTVL.